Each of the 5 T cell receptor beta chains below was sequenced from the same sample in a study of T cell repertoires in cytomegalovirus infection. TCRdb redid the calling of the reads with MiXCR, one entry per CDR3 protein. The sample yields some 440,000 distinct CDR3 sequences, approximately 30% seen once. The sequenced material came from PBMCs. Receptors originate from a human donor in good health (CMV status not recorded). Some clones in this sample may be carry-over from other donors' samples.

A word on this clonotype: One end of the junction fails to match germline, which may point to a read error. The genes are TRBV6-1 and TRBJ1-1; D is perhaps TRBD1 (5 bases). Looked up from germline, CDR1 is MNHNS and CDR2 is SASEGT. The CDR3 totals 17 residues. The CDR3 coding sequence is TGTGCCATCAGTTCCGAAACAGGCGGTTTGTGGTACACTGAAGCTTTCTTT. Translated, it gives CAISSETGGLWYTEAFF.

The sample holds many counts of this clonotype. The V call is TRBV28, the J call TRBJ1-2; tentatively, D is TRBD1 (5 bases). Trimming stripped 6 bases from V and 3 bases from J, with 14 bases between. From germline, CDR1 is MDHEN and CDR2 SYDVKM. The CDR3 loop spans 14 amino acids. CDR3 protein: CASSEGRNYYGYTF. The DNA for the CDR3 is TGTGCCAGCAGCGAGGGACGGAACTACTATGGCTACACCTTC.

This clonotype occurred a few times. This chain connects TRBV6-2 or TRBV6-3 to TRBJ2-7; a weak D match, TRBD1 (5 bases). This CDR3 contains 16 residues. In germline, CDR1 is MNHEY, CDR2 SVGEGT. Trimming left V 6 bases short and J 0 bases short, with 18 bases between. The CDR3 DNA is TGTGCCAGCAGCCCCGGGCAGGGTGCCCTCTCCTACGAGCAGTACTTC. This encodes CASSPGQGALSYEQYF.

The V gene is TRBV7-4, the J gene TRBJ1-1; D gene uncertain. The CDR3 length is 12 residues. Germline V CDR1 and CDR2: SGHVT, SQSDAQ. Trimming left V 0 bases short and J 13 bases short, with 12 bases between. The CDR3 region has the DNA TGTGCCAGCAGCTTAGCAACTTTCCCGGATTTCTTT. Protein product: CASSLATFPDFF.

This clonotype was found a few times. CDR3 residues: CASSLGQWKDNYGYTF. Written as DNA, the CDR3 is TGTGCCAGCAGCTTAGGACAGTGGAAAGATAACTATGGCTACACCTTC. The chain employs TRBV11-2 and TRBJ1-2, with D tentatively TRBD1 (5 bases). V was clipped by 1 base and J by 1 base, with 13 bases between them. Germline CDR1 reads SGHAT; CDR2 reads FQNNGV. This CDR3 region has 16 residues.